This entry describes one T cell receptor beta chain. The antigen is not known. The data belong to a study of cytotoxic CD8 clonotypes in ibrutinib-treated CLL. CDR3 length: 12 amino acids. Germline CDR1 reads PRHDT; CDR2 reads FYEKMQ (reference sequence). V was trimmed by 3 bases and J by 5 bases, leaving 8 bases between them. The repertoire was sequenced with immunoSEQ multiplex PCR; TCRdb's copy has only in-frame clones and lacks some. Of nearly 300,000 clones in the sample, around 77% were seen once. Study outcomes and limitations: The clonality went up when patients responded to ibrutinib and dropped back toward baseline at progression. At the start, clonality exceeded age-matched healthy donors and followed circulating CD8+ T-cell counts.

The sample was PBMCs, taken at disease progression, from a patient treated with ibrutinib. This clonotype was obtained from a human donor with chronic lymphocytic leukemia. The chain uses TRBV13 and TRBJ2-7; maybe TRBD2 (6 bases). The CDR3, as DNA: TGTGCCAGCAGCTTTGGGGGGAACGAGCAGTACTTC. Translating it yields CASSFGGNEQYF.